This paragraph covers one T cell receptor beta chain sequence. This record belongs to a study of T cell repertoires in cytomegalovirus infection. Study-level information: From public TCR beta signatures came an indication of both CMV infection and matching HLA type.

TCRdb re-derived calls from the reads in MiXCR, one entry per CDR3 protein. The table has more than 150,000 distinct CDR3 sequences, roughly 20% seen once. Trimming took 5 bases from V and 4 from J, leaving 16 bases between them. The V gene's germline CDR1 is DFQATT and CDR2 SNEGSKA (reference sequence). The CDR3 consists of 14 residues. Sample: PBMCs. J is TRBJ2-3 and V is TRBV20-1; D is possibly TRBD1 or TRBD2 (5 bases each). This sequence originates from a human donor in good health (CMV status not recorded). Some clones in this sample may be carry-over from other donors' samples. CDR3: CSAAVGTAPDTQYF. CDR3 bases: TGCAGTGCTGCGGTGGGGACCGCCCCAGATACGCAGTATTTT.